The T cell receptor (beta chain) described here comes from a study of blood T cell repertoires in COVID-19. The overall study: Whether acute or convalescent, the COVID-19 samples came from the United States, Italy and Spain. Sources were T cells, B-cell-depleted T cells, or PBMCs; the material itself was cDNA or gDNA.

J lost 4 bases, V lost 5 bases, and 5 bases had no gene match. The CDR3 has 15 residues. Per the germline V gene, CDR1 is SGHVS and CDR2 is FNYEAQ. In the study's own analysis: Quantification of nucleated cells was approximated via reference gene primer amplification. Assay used: immunoSEQ multiplex PCR; TCRdb lists only in-frame clones, some missing. The V and J calls and clone size are taken from that table; D and trimming were inferred from the DNA. The sample lists fewer than 200,000 clones; under 85% were seen once. The sample holds a few counts of this clone. V is TRBV7-6 and J is TRBJ2-1; 10 bases line up with TRBD2. Sequencing input: peripheral blood. The clonotype originates from a man between 60 and 75 years old who had recovered from COVID-19. CDR3 sequence (DNA): TGTGCCAGCAGCATAAGCGGGGGGGCATACAATGAGCAGTTCTTC. This encodes CASSISGGAYNEQFF.